A selection of T cell receptor beta chains follows, all from one sample in a study of blood T cells in healthy people across ages. MiXCR, run by TCRdb on the 5' RACE reads, gives a single entry per CDR3 protein. The table includes around 1,100,000 distinct CDR3 sequences, around two fifths detected once. Sequenced: blood. The receptors here all came from a man between 18 and 35 years old in good health. CDR3s include the opening cysteine and the closing phenylalanine or tryptophan. The D gene is left open where the match is weak. Clone size is stated in some rows and not others, as once, few, many or a class when expanded.

cdr3_nt: TGTGCCAGCAGCGTAGAAGCCTCTCAGGTCGAAGAGCAGTACTTC
cdr3_aa: CASSVEASQVEEQYF
j_call: TRBJ2-5
d_call: NA
v_call: TRBV9
clone_size: NA

cdr3_nt: TGTGCCAGCAGCTTTATCACAGGGGCGGATGAGCAGTTCTTC
cdr3_aa: CASSFITGADEQFF
j_call: TRBJ2-1
d_call: TRBD1
v_call: TRBV12-3/TRBV12-4
clone_size: NA

cdr3_nt: TGTGCCAGCAGTTTTTTCTTTGGGGAAAACGAGCAGTACTTC
cdr3_aa: CASSFFFGENEQYF
j_call: TRBJ2-7
d_call: NA
v_call: TRBV12-3/TRBV12-4
clone_size: few

cdr3_nt: TGTGCCAGCAGTGAAACAGGGGGAAGATCCTACGAGCAGTACTTC
cdr3_aa: CASSETGGRSYEQYF
j_call: TRBJ2-7
d_call: TRBD1
v_call: TRBV12-3/TRBV12-4
clone_size: few

cdr3_nt: TGTGCCAGCAGTTTAGGGACAGGGAATTCACCCCCCCACTTT
cdr3_aa: CASSLGTGNSPPHF
j_call: TRBJ1-6
d_call: TRBD1
v_call: TRBV12-3/TRBV12-4
clone_size: NA

cdr3_nt: TGTGCCAGCCGACAGGGGAGTCGTGAAAAACTGTTTTTT
cdr3_aa: CASRQGSREKLFF
j_call: TRBJ1-4
d_call: TRBD1
v_call: TRBV7-4
clone_size: NA

cdr3_nt: TGCGCCAGCAGCTTGGCCGCGGCTGAAAGGGGAAACACCATATATTTT
cdr3_aa: CASSLAAAERGNTIYF
j_call: TRBJ1-3
d_call: NA
v_call: TRBV5-1
clone_size: once

cdr3_nt: TGCGCCAGCAGCTTGTCCGGGACAGGGGGCGTCTCAGATACGCAGTATTTT
cdr3_aa: CASSLSGTGGVSDTQYF
j_call: TRBJ2-3
d_call: TRBD1
v_call: TRBV5-1
clone_size: NA

cdr3_nt: TGTGCCAGCAGCTTCGGCTCTAGCGGTAGCAATGAGCAGTACTTC
cdr3_aa: CASSFGSSGSNEQYF
j_call: TRBJ2-7
d_call: TRBD2
v_call: TRBV11-2
clone_size: few

cdr3_nt: TGCGCCAGCAGCTGGGCGGGGGTCCCGAACACCGGGGAGCTGTTTTTT
cdr3_aa: CASSWAGVPNTGELFF
j_call: TRBJ2-2
d_call: TRBD2
v_call: TRBV5-1
clone_size: NA

cdr3_nt: TGTGCCAGCAGTTACGAGGGCGGGGGGGCTAGTGAGCAGTTCTTC
cdr3_aa: CASSYEGGGASEQFF
j_call: TRBJ2-1
d_call: TRBD2
v_call: TRBV6-2/TRBV6-3
clone_size: NA

cdr3_nt: TGTGCCAGCAGTTTACGGGGGGCGCAGGGGCAGTTCTTC
cdr3_aa: CASSLRGAQGQFF
j_call: TRBJ2-1
d_call: NA
v_call: TRBV12-3/TRBV12-4
clone_size: few

cdr3_nt: TGTGCCAGCACAGTGATACAGGGCGGAAGTGGTTACACCTTC
cdr3_aa: CASTVIQGGSGYTF
j_call: TRBJ1-2
d_call: NA
v_call: TRBV6-6
clone_size: NA

cdr3_nt: TGTGCCAAGGGGAGAGGGGCAGTTGGCTACACCTTC
cdr3_aa: CAKGRGAVGYTF
j_call: TRBJ1-2
d_call: NA
v_call: TRBV30
clone_size: NA

cdr3_nt: TGTGCCAGCAGTTTTCCGACTAGCGGGGGAAGCAATGAGCAGTTCTTC
cdr3_aa: CASSFPTSGGSNEQFF
j_call: TRBJ2-1
d_call: TRBD2
v_call: TRBV27
clone_size: few

cdr3_nt: TGCGCCAGCAGCCAAGATGTGGGGTACAATCAGCCCCAGCATTTT
cdr3_aa: CASSQDVGYNQPQHF
j_call: TRBJ1-5
d_call: NA
v_call: TRBV4-1
clone_size: few

cdr3_nt: TGCAGTGCTGACCCGGGACAGGGGGCCGCAGGCACTGAAGCTTTCTTT
cdr3_aa: CSADPGQGAAGTEAFF
j_call: TRBJ1-1
d_call: TRBD1
v_call: TRBV20-1
clone_size: NA

cdr3_nt: TGCAGTGCTAGTTACGGGACAGGGGGCTACGAGCAGTACTTC
cdr3_aa: CSASYGTGGYEQYF
j_call: TRBJ2-7
d_call: TRBD1
v_call: TRBV20-1
clone_size: NA

cdr3_nt: TGCAGTGCTAGAGACTCGGGACTAGCGGTCTACGAGCAGTACTTC
cdr3_aa: CSARDSGLAVYEQYF
j_call: TRBJ2-7
d_call: TRBD2
v_call: TRBV20-1
clone_size: few

cdr3_nt: TGCAGTGCCCCGCGGGGGGGCGTCGACAATGAGCAGTTCTTC
cdr3_aa: CSAPRGGVDNEQFF
j_call: TRBJ2-1
d_call: TRBD2
v_call: TRBV20-1
clone_size: few

cdr3_nt: TGCAGTGTTACTAACACAGGGAATTCATACAATGAGCAGTTCTTC
cdr3_aa: CSVTNTGNSYNEQFF
j_call: TRBJ2-1
d_call: NA
v_call: TRBV20-1
clone_size: NA

cdr3_nt: TGTGCCAGCAGCTCCCCAACTTCCGGGACAGCCGCTGGCTACACCTTC
cdr3_aa: CASSSPTSGTAAGYTF
j_call: TRBJ1-2
d_call: TRBD1
v_call: TRBV7-2
clone_size: few

cdr3_nt: TGTGCCAGCAGCCAAGAGTTTGGGGATTCACCCCTCCACTTT
cdr3_aa: CASSQEFGDSPLHF
j_call: TRBJ1-6
d_call: NA
v_call: TRBV3-1
clone_size: NA

cdr3_nt: TGTGCCAGCAGCCACCGGACAGGGATGAACACTGAAGCTTTCTTT
cdr3_aa: CASSHRTGMNTEAFF
j_call: TRBJ1-1
d_call: TRBD1
v_call: TRBV7-8
clone_size: few

cdr3_nt: TGTGCCAGCACCATTGGGGGAGACGTAGATACGCAGTATTTT
cdr3_aa: CASTIGGDVDTQYF
j_call: TRBJ2-3
d_call: NA
v_call: TRBV7-9
clone_size: NA

cdr3_nt: TGTGCCAGCAGTCGGGACCTTGAGCAGTTCTTC
cdr3_aa: CASSRDLEQFF
j_call: TRBJ2-1
d_call: NA
v_call: TRBV27
clone_size: few

cdr3_nt: TGCAGTGCTAGAAGGGGGGGGGAAGGTGAGCAGTTCTTC
cdr3_aa: CSARRGGEGEQFF
j_call: TRBJ2-1
d_call: NA
v_call: TRBV20-1
clone_size: few

cdr3_nt: TGTGCCAGCAGCCGCAAGTTGGGACAGGGACATTATGGCTACACCTTC
cdr3_aa: CASSRKLGQGHYGYTF
j_call: TRBJ1-2
d_call: TRBD1
v_call: TRBV5-6
clone_size: NA

cdr3_nt: TGTGCCAGCAGTTATCCCACTCACAGGGGGATCTACAATGAGCAGTTCTTC
cdr3_aa: CASSYPTHRGIYNEQFF
j_call: TRBJ2-1
d_call: TRBD1
v_call: TRBV6-6
clone_size: NA

cdr3_nt: TGTGCCAGCAGCCCAGGTTCGTACACTGAAGCTTTCTTT
cdr3_aa: CASSPGSYTEAFF
j_call: TRBJ1-1
d_call: NA
v_call: TRBV9
clone_size: few

cdr3_nt: TGTGCCAGCACCAACCAGGGACAGATCAATCAGCCCCAGCATTTT
cdr3_aa: CASTNQGQINQPQHF
j_call: TRBJ1-5
d_call: TRBD1
v_call: TRBV2
clone_size: few

cdr3_nt: TGCAGTGCTGTTAACAGGGGAATTCAGCCCCAGCATTTT
cdr3_aa: CSAVNRGIQPQHF
j_call: TRBJ1-5
d_call: TRBD1
v_call: TRBV20-1
clone_size: few

cdr3_nt: TGCAGTGCTAGAGTATACGGGACAGGGGCTGGCTACACCTTC
cdr3_aa: CSARVYGTGAGYTF
j_call: TRBJ1-2
d_call: TRBD1
v_call: TRBV20-1
clone_size: NA

cdr3_nt: TGTGCCAGCAGCCGGGACAGGCAAGTCCCCGGGGAGCTGTTTTTT
cdr3_aa: CASSRDRQVPGELFF
j_call: TRBJ2-2
d_call: TRBD1
v_call: TRBV5-6
clone_size: few

cdr3_nt: TGTGCCAGCAGTCTAAACACTAGGACAGGATATAAGGATGGCTACACCTTC
cdr3_aa: CASSLNTRTGYKDGYTF
j_call: TRBJ1-2
d_call: TRBD1
v_call: TRBV27
clone_size: NA

cdr3_nt: TGTGCCAGCAGTAACAGTAGGGTTAATTCACCCCTCCACTTT
cdr3_aa: CASSNSRVNSPLHF
j_call: TRBJ1-6
d_call: NA
v_call: TRBV6-5
clone_size: few

cdr3_nt: TGTGCCAGCAGCGGACAGATCTACAATGAGCAGTTCTTC
cdr3_aa: CASSGQIYNEQFF
j_call: TRBJ2-1
d_call: NA
v_call: TRBV6-5
clone_size: few

cdr3_nt: TGTGCCAGCAGCTCCATTTCCGGGACAGGGAATTCACCCCTCCACTTT
cdr3_aa: CASSSISGTGNSPLHF
j_call: TRBJ1-6
d_call: TRBD1
v_call: TRBV7-2
clone_size: once

cdr3_nt: TGTGCCTGGAGTAGAGGGACTATTGGCCTCTCTGGGGCCAACGTCCTGACTTTC
cdr3_aa: CAWSRGTIGLSGANVLTF
j_call: TRBJ2-6
d_call: TRBD2
v_call: TRBV30
clone_size: few

cdr3_nt: TGTGCCAGCAGTTTCTCCGACAGCGGATATGGCTACACCTTC
cdr3_aa: CASSFSDSGYGYTF
j_call: TRBJ1-2
d_call: NA
v_call: TRBV12-3/TRBV12-4
clone_size: NA

cdr3_nt: TGTGCCAGCAGTTTAAAGACAGGGACCGAGCAGTACTTC
cdr3_aa: CASSLKTGTEQYF
j_call: TRBJ2-7
d_call: TRBD1
v_call: TRBV12-3/TRBV12-4
clone_size: few

cdr3_nt: TGTGCCGACATAGATGAGCAGTTCTTC
cdr3_aa: CADIDEQFF
j_call: TRBJ2-1
d_call: NA
v_call: TRBV19
clone_size: few

cdr3_nt: TGTGCCAGCAGTTACTTCCCCCTCACAGGGGGCGAAAAAAACACCGGGGAGCTGTTTTTT
cdr3_aa: CASSYFPLTGGEKNTGELFF
j_call: TRBJ2-2
d_call: TRBD1
v_call: TRBV6-2/TRBV6-3
clone_size: NA

cdr3_nt: TGTGCCAGCAGCCAACGGAGAACCACTGAAGCTTTCTTT
cdr3_aa: CASSQRRTTEAFF
j_call: TRBJ1-1
d_call: NA
v_call: TRBV12-3/TRBV12-4
clone_size: NA

cdr3_nt: TGTGCCAGCAGTTTCCCGGGGAATACGCAGTATTTT
cdr3_aa: CASSFPGNTQYF
j_call: TRBJ2-3
d_call: NA
v_call: TRBV12-3/TRBV12-4
clone_size: few

cdr3_nt: TGCGCCAGCAGCCAACCTCCTAATGAGCAGTTCTTC
cdr3_aa: CASSQPPNEQFF
j_call: TRBJ2-1
d_call: NA
v_call: TRBV4-1
clone_size: NA

cdr3_nt: TGCGCCAGCAGCCAAGATGGGAGGGGCTACACCTTC
cdr3_aa: CASSQDGRGYTF
j_call: TRBJ1-2
d_call: NA
v_call: TRBV4-3
clone_size: NA

cdr3_nt: TGTGCCAGCAACCCACGGACGGCGAACACCGGGGAGCTGTTTTTT
cdr3_aa: CASNPRTANTGELFF
j_call: TRBJ2-2
d_call: NA
v_call: TRBV12-3/TRBV12-4
clone_size: NA

cdr3_nt: TGTGCCAGCAGCTTTGGAGTCGGGGTTTCACCCCTCCACTTT
cdr3_aa: CASSFGVGVSPLHF
j_call: TRBJ1-6
d_call: NA
v_call: TRBV5-6
clone_size: NA

cdr3_nt: TGTGCCAGCGGCGAAAATTATGGCTACACCTTC
cdr3_aa: CASGENYGYTF
j_call: TRBJ1-2
d_call: NA
v_call: TRBV6-5
clone_size: few

cdr3_nt: TGTGTCAGCAGCCCGGGACGTTTAGATACGCAGTATTTT
cdr3_aa: CVSSPGRLDTQYF
j_call: TRBJ2-3
d_call: NA
v_call: TRBV3-1
clone_size: once

cdr3_nt: TGCAGCGCGTCGGGACAGGGGGATAGTGAAGCTTTCTTT
cdr3_aa: CSASGQGDSEAFF
j_call: TRBJ1-1
d_call: TRBD1
v_call: TRBV29-1
clone_size: NA

cdr3_nt: TGTGTCAGCAGCCCCGACTGGACTAGCGGGACCAAAAACATTCAGTACTTC
cdr3_aa: CVSSPDWTSGTKNIQYF
j_call: TRBJ2-4
d_call: TRBD2
v_call: TRBV7-2
clone_size: NA

cdr3_nt: TGTGCCAGCAGCTCTACAAGGTCGGGCAATCAGCCCCAGCATTTT
cdr3_aa: CASSSTRSGNQPQHF
j_call: TRBJ1-5
d_call: NA
v_call: TRBV7-9
clone_size: few

cdr3_nt: TGTGCCAGCAGTGAATGGGGCTCCCAAGAGACCCAGTACTTC
cdr3_aa: CASSEWGSQETQYF
j_call: TRBJ2-5
d_call: NA
v_call: TRBV2
clone_size: NA

cdr3_nt: TGTGCCAGCAGCCAAGACGTCAGGGGTGGAACTGAAGCTTTCTTT
cdr3_aa: CASSQDVRGGTEAFF
j_call: TRBJ1-1
d_call: NA
v_call: TRBV4-2
clone_size: NA

cdr3_nt: TGTGCCAGCAGTTACGATGGGGGAGGCTACACCTTC
cdr3_aa: CASSYDGGGYTF
j_call: TRBJ1-2
d_call: NA
v_call: TRBV6-5
clone_size: NA